This TCR beta chain is from a study of blood T cells in healthy people across ages. At the level of the study: For every two T cells, template switching captured about one barcoded beta molecule. Study findings and constraints: Estimates drawn from one million T cells were deemed to understate diversity. A strong correlation was seen between TCR beta diversity and naive T cell percentage.

Concerning this clonotype: Its antigen remains unknown.

The use of a sample-barcoded 5' primer and a J-beta primer mix characterized a second PCR of about 7 to 12 cycles. A template-switch adaptor with 12 random nucleotides tagged each cDNA molecule. TCRdb re-called the 5' RACE reads with MiXCR, one entry per CDR3 protein. The sample shows about 970,000 distinct CDR3 sequences, roughly 51% of them seen only once. Material for sequencing was blood. The source of this sequence is a woman aged 55-69 years in good health.

The CDR3 DNA sequence: TGCGCCAGCAGTCCGTCCGACTCCTACGAGCAGTACTTC. It yields the protein CASSPSDSYEQYF. The rearrangement joins TRBV5-1 to TRBJ2-7; D call uncertain. Trimming stripped 5 bases from V and 0 bases from J, with 9 bases between. Germline V lookup: CDR1 SGHRS, CDR2 YFSETQ. This CDR3 has 13 amino acids.